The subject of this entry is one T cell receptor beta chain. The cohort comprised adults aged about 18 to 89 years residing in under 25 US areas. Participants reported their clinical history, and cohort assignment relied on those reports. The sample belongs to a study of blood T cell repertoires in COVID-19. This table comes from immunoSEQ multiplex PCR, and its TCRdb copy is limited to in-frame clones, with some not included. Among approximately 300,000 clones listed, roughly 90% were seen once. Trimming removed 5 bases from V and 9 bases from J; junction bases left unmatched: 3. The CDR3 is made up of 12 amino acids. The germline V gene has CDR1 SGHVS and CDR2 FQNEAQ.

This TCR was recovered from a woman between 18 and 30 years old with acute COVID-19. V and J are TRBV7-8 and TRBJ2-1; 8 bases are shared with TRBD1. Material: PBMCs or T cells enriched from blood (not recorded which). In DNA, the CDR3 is TGTGCCAGCAGCCGTACAGGGGGTGAGCAGTTCTTC. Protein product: CASSRTGGEQFF.